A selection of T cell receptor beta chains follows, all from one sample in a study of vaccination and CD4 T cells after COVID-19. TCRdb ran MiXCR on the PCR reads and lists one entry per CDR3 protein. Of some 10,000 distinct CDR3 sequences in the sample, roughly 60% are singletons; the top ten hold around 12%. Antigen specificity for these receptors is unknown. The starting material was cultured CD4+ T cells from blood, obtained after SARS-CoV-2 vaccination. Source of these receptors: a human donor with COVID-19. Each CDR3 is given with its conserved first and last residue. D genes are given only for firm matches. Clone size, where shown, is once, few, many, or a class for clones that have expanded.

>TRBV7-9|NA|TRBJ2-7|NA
CASSLVGAGRGEQYF
TGTGCCAGCAGCTTAGTCGGGGCGGGCCGAGGGGAGCAGTACTTC
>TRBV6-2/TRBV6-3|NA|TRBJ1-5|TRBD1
CATEQGSGQPQHF
TGTGCCACAGAACAGGGGTCTGGGCAGCCCCAGCATTTT
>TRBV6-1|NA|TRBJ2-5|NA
CATIKREHWYF
TGTGCCACCATAAAACGAGAGCATTGGTACTTC
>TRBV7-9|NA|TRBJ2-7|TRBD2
CASSFSGGAYEQYF
TGTGCCAGCAGCTTTAGCGGGGGAGCCTACGAGCAGTACTTC
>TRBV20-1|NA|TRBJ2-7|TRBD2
CSAPLTGTSGNYEQYF
TGCAGTGCTCCCTTGACCGGGACTAGCGGGAACTACGAGCAGTACTTC
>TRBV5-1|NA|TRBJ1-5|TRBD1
CASSPGTAGYPSNQPQHF
TGCGCCAGCAGCCCCGGGACAGCCGGCTACCCGAGCAATCAGCCCCAGCATTTT
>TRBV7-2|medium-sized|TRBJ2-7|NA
CASSFGSSSYEQYF
TGTGCCAGCAGCTTCGGCAGTAGCTCCTACGAGCAGTACTTC
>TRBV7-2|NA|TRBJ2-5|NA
CASSLELVETQYF
TGTGCCAGCAGCTTAGAACTAGTAGAGACCCAGTACTTC
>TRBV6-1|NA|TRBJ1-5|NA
CASSGGTGSNQPQHF
TGTGCCAGCAGCGGCGGAACCGGGAGCAATCAGCCCCAGCATTTT
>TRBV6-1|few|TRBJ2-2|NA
CASSAHALPELFF
TGTGCCAGCAGTGCTCATGCCCTGCCCGAGCTGTTTTTT
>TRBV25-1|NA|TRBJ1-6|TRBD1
CASGQGVGTLHF
TGTGCCAGCGGACAGGGCGTCGGGACCCTCCACTTT
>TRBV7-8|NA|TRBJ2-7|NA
CASSSGAGLYSYEQYF
TGTGCCAGCAGCTCCGGGGCCGGATTATACTCCTACGAGCAGTACTTC
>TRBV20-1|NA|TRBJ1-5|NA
CSAPPEGTTTSNQPQHF
TGCAGTGCCCCGCCCGAAGGGACGACAACAAGCAATCAGCCCCAGCATTTT
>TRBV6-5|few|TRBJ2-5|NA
CASSYFPGTETQYF
TGTGCCAGCAGTTACTTCCCGGGTACAGAGACCCAGTACTTC
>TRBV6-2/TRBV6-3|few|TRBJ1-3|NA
CASRRDSGNTIYF
TGTGCCAGCAGAAGGGACTCTGGAAACACCATATATTTT
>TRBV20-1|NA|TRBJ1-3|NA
CSAIDDSVGNTIYF
TGCAGTGCTATCGATGACAGTGTTGGAAACACCATATATTTT
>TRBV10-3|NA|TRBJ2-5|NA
CAISEGQVQETQYF
TGTGCCATCAGTGAAGGACAAGTACAAGAGACCCAGTACTTC
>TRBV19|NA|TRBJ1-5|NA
CASGLSSNQPQHF
TGTGCCAGTGGGTTGTCTTCTAATCAGCCCCAGCATTTT
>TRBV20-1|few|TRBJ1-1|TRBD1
CSARSPGGGMGTEAFF
TGCAGTGCTAGATCCCCTGGAGGGGGCATGGGGACTGAAGCTTTCTTT
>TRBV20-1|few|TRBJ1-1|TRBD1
CSARGGQGGTEAFF
TGCAGTGCTAGAGGCGGACAGGGGGGTACTGAAGCTTTCTTT
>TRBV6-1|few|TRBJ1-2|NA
CASSEAGSYLGYTF
TGTGCCAGCAGTGAAGCCGGGTCGTACCTCGGCTACACCTTC
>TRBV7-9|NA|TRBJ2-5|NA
CASSPRGKETQYF
TGTGCCAGCAGCCCCAGGGGTAAAGAGACCCAGTACTTC
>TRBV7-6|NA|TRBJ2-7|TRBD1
CASSTRGGSYEQYF
TGTGCCAGCAGCACGAGAGGGGGCTCGTACGAGCAGTACTTC
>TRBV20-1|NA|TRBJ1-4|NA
CSALQVGAGNEKLFF
TGCAGTGCTCTTCAGGTTGGGGCGGGGAATGAAAAACTGTTTTTT
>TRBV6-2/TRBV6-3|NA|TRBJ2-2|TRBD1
CASSYGQDTGELFF
TGTGCCAGCAGTTACGGACAGGACACCGGGGAGCTGTTTTTT
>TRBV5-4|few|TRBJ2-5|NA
CASSGGAGMYQETQYF
TGTGCCAGCAGCGGGGGGGCGGGGATGTACCAAGAGACCCAGTACTTC